The T cell receptor beta chain under discussion was sequenced for a study of neoadjuvant nivolumab and ipilimumab in lung cancer. The data were produced by immunoSEQ multiplex PCR, yet TCRdb's version contains in-frame clones alone and is incomplete. The repertoire consists of roughly 8,600 clones, with over 75% occurring once and the leading ten covering 6.5% to 9.5%. The sequence was collected from an adult with non-small cell lung cancer. The material sequenced was tumor tissue, taken after neoadjuvant nivolumab, alone or with ipilimumab, at or shortly before surgery.

This CDR3 is CASRTGQGAGGYTF. In DNA, the CDR3 is TGTGCCAGTAGGACTGGACAGGGGGCAGGTGGCTACACCTTC. This rearrangement joins TRBV19 to TRBJ1-2, with 11 bases aligning to TRBD1. Losses at the gene ends were 6 bases for V and 7 bases for J; bases not matched to a gene: 7. The length of the CDR3 is 14 residues. Germline CDR1 LNHDA, CDR2 SQIVND (reference sequence).